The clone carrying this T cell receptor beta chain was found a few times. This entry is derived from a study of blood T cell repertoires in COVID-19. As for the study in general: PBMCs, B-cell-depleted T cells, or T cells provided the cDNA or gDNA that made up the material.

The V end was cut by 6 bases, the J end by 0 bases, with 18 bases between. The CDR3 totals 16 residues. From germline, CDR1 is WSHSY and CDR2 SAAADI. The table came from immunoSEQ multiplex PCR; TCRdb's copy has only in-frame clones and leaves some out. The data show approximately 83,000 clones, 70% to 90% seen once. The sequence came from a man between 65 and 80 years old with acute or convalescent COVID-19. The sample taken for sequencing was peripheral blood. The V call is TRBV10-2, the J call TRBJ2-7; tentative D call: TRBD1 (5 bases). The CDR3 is CASRPFARTNSYEQYF. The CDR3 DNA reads TGCGCCAGCAGACCCTTCGCCAGGACAAACTCCTACGAGCAGTACTTC.